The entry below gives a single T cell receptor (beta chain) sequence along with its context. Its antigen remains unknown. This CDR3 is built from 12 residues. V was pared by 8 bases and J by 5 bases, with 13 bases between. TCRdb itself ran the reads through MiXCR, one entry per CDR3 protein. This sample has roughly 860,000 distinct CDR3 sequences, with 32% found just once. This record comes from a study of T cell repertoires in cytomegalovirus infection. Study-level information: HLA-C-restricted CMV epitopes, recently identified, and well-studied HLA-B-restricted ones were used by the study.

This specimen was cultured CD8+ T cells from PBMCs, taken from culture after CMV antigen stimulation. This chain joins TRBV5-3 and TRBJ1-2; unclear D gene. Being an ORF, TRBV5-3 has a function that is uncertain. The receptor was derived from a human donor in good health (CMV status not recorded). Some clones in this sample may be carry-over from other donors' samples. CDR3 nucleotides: TGTGCCAGCAGCCCATACGGGTATGGCTACACCTTC. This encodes CASSPYGYGYTF.